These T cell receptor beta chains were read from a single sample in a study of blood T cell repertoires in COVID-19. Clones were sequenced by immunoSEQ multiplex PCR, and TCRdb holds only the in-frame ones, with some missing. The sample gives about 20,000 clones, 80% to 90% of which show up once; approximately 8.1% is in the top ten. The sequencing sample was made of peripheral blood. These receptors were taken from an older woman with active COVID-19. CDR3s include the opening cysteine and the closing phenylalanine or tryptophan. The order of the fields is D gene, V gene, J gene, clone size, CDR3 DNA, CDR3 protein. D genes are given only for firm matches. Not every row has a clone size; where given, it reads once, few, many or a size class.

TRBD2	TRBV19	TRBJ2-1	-	TGTGCCAGTAGTTACGCGGGGGGCTCAGGTGAGCAGTTCTTC	CASSYAGGSGEQFF
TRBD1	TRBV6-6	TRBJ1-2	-	TGTGCCAGCAGGGGGACCGGGACAGGGGATTATGGCTACACCTTC	CASRGTGTGDYGYTF
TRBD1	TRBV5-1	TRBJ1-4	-	TGCGCCAGCAGCTCTGGACAGGGGGATGAAAAACTGTTTTTT	CASSSGQGDEKLFF
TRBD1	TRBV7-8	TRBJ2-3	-	TGTGCCAGCAGCTTAGGTAGGGGGCTATCCACAGATACGCAGTATTTT	CASSLGRGLSTDTQYF
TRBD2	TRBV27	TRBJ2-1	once	TGTGCCAGCACCAAAGGACTAGCGGGTTACAATGAGCAGTTCTTC	CASTKGLAGYNEQFF
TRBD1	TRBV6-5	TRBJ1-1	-	TGTGCCAGCAGTACACGGACAGGGGTCGTCACTGAAGCTTTCTTT	CASSTRTGVVTEAFF
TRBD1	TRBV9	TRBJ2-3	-	TGTGCCAGCAGCACCTGGACAGGGGGTGGGGATACGCAGTATTTT	CASSTWTGGGDTQYF
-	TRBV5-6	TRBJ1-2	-	TGTGCCAGCAGCTACAATAAACGTAACTATGGCTACACCTTC	CASSYNKRNYGYTF
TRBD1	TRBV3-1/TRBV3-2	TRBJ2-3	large	TGTGCCAGCAGCCAGACCGCGGGACAGGGGCAGACAGATACGCAGTATTTT	CASSQTAGQGQTDTQYF
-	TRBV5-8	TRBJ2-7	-	TGTGCCAGCAGCGCCGGGACACCAAGGCTCTACGAGCAGTACTTC	CASSAGTPRLYEQYF
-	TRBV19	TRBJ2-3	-	TGTGCCAGTAGTATAGATCGGAGCACAGATACGCAGTATTTT	CASSIDRSTDTQYF
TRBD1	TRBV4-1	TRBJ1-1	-	TGCGCCAGCAGCCAACCACCGCAGGGGGTGAACACTGAAGCTTTCTTT	CASSQPPQGVNTEAFF
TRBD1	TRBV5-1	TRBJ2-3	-	TGCGCCAGCAGCTCGGGACAGGGGACCTTCTCGGATACGCAGTATTTT	CASSSGQGTFSDTQYF
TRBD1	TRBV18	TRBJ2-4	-	TGTGCCAGCTTAAAGGGGACAGGTAGTATTCAGTACTTC	CASLKGTGSIQYF
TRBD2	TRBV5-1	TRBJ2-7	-	TGCGCCAGCAGCCCCAGGGGGACTAGCGGGGTCTCCTACGAGCAGTACTTC	CASSPRGTSGVSYEQYF
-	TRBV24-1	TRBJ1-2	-	TGTGCCACCAGTCGCTCGGACGGGGTTGGTGGCTACACCTTC	CATSRSDGVGGYTF
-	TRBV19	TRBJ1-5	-	TGTGCCAGTAGCTCCGGGGGGCAGCCCCAGCATTTT	CASSSGGQPQHF
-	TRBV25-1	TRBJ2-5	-	TGTGCCAGCAGCCTATACCAGGGGTTTGAGACCCAGTACTTC	CASSLYQGFETQYF
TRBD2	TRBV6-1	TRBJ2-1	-	TGTGCCAGCAGTGAATTGCGGGGGAGCTCCTACAATGAGCAGTTCTTC	CASSELRGSSYNEQFF
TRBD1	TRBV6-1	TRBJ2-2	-	TGTGCCAGCAGTGCAAAAGCTAAGGCACAGGGGGCTTCGAACACCGGGGAGCTGTTTTTT	CASSAKAKAQGASNTGELFF
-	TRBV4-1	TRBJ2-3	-	TGCGCCAGCAGCCAAGCCGGCGGATATACGCAGTATTTT	CASSQAGGYTQYF
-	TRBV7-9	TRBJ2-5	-	TGTGCCAGCCTCCAGGGGGGTTCCTTCCAATCCCGAGAGACCCAGTACTTC	CASLQGGSFQSRETQYF
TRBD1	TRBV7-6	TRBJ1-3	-	TGTGCCAGCAGCTCCGGACAGGGGGCGACTGGAAACACCATATATTTT	CASSSGQGATGNTIYF
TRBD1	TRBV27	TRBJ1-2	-	TGTGCCAGCAGTTTTTTGGACAGGGGGCCTATGGGCTATGGCTACACCTTC	CASSFLDRGPMGYGYTF
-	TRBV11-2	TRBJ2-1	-	TGTGCCAGCAGCCCGAGCTCCTACAATGAGCAGTTCTTC	CASSPSSYNEQFF
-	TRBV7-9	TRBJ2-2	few	TGTGCCAGCAGCTTAGTTCGGCAGGGGTACACCGGGGAGCTGTTTTTT	CASSLVRQGYTGELFF
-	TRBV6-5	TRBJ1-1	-	TGTGCCAGCAGCAGGGTCGGGAACACTGAAGCTTTCTTT	CASSRVGNTEAFF
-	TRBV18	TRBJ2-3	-	TGTGCCAGCTCACTTGTCATGACCCGGACAGCTAGCACAGATACGCAGTATTTT	CASSLVMTRTASTDTQYF
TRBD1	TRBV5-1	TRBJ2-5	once	TGCGCCAGCAGCTTGGCGGACAGGGTTTTTGAGACCCAGTACTTC	CASSLADRVFETQYF
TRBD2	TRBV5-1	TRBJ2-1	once	TGCGCCAGCAGCTTTGGCGGGGGGTTAGGTGAGCAGTTCTTC	CASSFGGGLGEQFF
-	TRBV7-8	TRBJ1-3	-	TGTGCCAGCAGCTTAGGGGCAGGCTTCACTGGAAACACCATATATTTT	CASSLGAGFTGNTIYF
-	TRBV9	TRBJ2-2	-	TGTGCCAGCAGCGTAGGCCAGGGGACGAACACCGGGGAGCTGTTTTTT	CASSVGQGTNTGELFF
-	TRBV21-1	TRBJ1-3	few	TGTGCCAGCAGCAAAGGGGCAGGGGAAAGAAACACCATATATTTT	CASSKGAGERNTIYF
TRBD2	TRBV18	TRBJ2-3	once	TGTGCCAGCTCGGGACTAGTTGCCCCAGATACGCAGTATTTT	CASSGLVAPDTQYF
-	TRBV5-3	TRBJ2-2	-	TGTGCCAGAAGCCTCCCGACAGCCGAATCGAACACCGGGGAGCTGTTTTTT	CARSLPTAESNTGELFF
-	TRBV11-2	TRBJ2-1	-	TGTGCCAGCAGCTTACCCGACTTTCCCTACAATGAGCAGTTCTTC	CASSLPDFPYNEQFF
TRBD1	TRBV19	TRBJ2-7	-	TGTGCCAGTAGTACCGGGACAGTCTCGGAGGAGCAGTACTTC	CASSTGTVSEEQYF
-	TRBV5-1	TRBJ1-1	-	TGCGCCAGCAGCTTGGGACTGCGGATGGGAGGTGAAGCTTTCTTT	CASSLGLRMGGEAFF
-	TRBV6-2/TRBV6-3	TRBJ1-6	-	TGTGCCAGCAGTATTCAATCCAATTCACCCCTCCACTTT	CASSIQSNSPLHF
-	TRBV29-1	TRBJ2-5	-	TGCAGCGTTACCGGGACAAAAGAGACCCAGTACTTC	CSVTGTKETQYF
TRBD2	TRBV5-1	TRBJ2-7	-	TGCGCCAGCAGCTTGGTAACTAGCGGCTACGAGCAGTACTTC	CASSLVTSGYEQYF